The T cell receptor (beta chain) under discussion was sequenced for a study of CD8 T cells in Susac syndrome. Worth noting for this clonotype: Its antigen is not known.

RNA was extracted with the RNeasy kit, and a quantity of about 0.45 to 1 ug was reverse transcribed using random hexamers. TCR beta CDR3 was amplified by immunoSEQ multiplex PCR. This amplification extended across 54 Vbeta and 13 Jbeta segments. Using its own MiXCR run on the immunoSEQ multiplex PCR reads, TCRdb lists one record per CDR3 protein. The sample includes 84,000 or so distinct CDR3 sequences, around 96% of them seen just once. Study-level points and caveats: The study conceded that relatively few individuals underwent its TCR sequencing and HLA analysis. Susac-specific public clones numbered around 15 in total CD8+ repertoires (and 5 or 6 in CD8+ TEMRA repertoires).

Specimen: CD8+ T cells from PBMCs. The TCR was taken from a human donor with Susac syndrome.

Here the CDR3 reads CASSPSSGRADTQYF. The CDR3 DNA reads as TGTGCCAGCAGCCCTAGCAGCGGGAGGGCAGATACGCAGTATTTT. This chain connects TRBV14 to TRBJ2-3; 10 bases align to TRBD2. The length of the CDR3 is 15 residues. Trimming removed 4 bases from V and 4 bases from J; junction bases left unmatched: 5. Germline V CDR1 and CDR2: SGHDN, FVKESK.